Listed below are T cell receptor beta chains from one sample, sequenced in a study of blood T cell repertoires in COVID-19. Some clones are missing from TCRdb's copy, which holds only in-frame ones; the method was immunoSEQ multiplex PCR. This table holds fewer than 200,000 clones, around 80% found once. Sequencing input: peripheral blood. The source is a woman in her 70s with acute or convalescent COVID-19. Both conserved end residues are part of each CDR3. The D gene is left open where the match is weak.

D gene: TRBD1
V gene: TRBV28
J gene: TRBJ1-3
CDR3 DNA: TGTGCCAGCAGTTTATACCGGACAGGGACGAAGGTTGGCACCATATATTTT
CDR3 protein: CASSLYRTGTKVGTIYF

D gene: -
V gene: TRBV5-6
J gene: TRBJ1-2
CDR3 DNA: TGTGCCAGCAGCTTGCGCGACATGTCTGGCTACACCTTC
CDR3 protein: CASSLRDMSGYTF

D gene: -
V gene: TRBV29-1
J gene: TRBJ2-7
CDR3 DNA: TGCAGCGTTGGTTACGGGAGCTCCTACGAGCAGTACTTC
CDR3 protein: CSVGYGSSYEQYF

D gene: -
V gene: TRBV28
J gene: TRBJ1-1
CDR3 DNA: TGTGCCAGCGGACCCGCCTTCGGAGGTACTGAAGCTTTCTTT
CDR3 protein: CASGPAFGGTEAFF

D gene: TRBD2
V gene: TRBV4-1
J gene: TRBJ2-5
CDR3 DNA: TGCGCCAGCAGCCGTTTAGCGGGAGGTCCACAAGAGACCCAGTACTTC
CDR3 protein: CASSRLAGGPQETQYF

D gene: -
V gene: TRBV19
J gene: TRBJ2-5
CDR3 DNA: TGTGCCAGTAGTATAGCGGAACTCGAAGGAGGGACCCAGTACTTC
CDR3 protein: CASSIAELEGGTQYF

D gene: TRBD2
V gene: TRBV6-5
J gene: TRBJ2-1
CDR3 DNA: TGTGCCAGCAGTTTAGCGGGAGGGCCTTACAATGAGCAGTTCTTC
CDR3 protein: CASSLAGGPYNEQFF

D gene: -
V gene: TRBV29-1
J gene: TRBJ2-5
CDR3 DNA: TGCAGCGTTGACCGGGGACTGTCACAAGAGACCCAGTACTTC
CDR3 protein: CSVDRGLSQETQYF

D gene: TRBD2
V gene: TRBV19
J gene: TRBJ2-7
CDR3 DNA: TGTGCCAGTAGTATAGATTCTAGCGGGAGTGCGTACGAGCAGTACTTC
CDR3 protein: CASSIDSSGSAYEQYF

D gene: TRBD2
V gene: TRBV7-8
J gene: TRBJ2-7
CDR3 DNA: TGTGCCAGCAGCTTAGCGCTCGGACTAGCGGAGGCCTACGAGCAGTACTTC
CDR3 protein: CASSLALGLAEAYEQYF